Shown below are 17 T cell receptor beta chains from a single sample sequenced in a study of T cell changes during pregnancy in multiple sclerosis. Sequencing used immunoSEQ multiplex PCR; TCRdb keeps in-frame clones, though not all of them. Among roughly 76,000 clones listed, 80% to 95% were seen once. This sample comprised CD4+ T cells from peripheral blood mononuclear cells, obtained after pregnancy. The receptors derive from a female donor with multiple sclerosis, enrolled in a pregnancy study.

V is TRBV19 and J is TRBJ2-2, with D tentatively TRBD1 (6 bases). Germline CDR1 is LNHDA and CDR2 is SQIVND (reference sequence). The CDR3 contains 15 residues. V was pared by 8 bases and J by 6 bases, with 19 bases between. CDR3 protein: CASSTRGAQSGELFF. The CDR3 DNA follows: TGTGCCAGTTCTACCAGGGGCGCCCAATCCGGGGAGCTGTTTTTT.

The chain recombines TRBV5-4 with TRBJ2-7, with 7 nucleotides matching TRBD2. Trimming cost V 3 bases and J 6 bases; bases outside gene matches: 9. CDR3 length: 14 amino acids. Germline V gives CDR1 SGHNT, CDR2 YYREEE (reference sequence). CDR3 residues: CASSSWGRAPEQYF. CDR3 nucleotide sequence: TGTGCCAGCAGCTCTTGGGGGAGGGCCCCCGAGCAGTACTTC.

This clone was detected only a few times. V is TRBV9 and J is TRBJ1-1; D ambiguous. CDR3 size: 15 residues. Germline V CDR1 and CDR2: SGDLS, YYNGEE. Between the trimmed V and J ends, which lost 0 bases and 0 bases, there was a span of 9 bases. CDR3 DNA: TGTGCCAGCAGCGTAGCTAACAGCATGAACACTGAAGCTTTCTTT. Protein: CASSVANSMNTEAFF.

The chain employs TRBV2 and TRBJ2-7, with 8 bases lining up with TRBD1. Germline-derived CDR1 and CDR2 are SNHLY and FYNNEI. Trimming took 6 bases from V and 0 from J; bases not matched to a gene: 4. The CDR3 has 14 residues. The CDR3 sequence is CASRTGTGSYEQYF. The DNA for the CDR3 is TGTGCCAGCAGGACTGGGACAGGCTCCTACGAGCAGTACTTC. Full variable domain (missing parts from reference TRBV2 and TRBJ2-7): EPEVTQTPSHQVTQMGQEVILRCVPISNHLYFYWYRQILGQKVEFLVSFYNNEISEKSEIFDDQFSVERPDGSNFTLKIRSTKLEDSAMYFCASRTGTGSYEQYFGPGTRLTVT.

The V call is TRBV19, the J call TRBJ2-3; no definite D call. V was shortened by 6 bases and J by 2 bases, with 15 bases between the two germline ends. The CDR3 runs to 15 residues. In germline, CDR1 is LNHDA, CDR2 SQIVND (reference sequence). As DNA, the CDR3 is TGTGCCAGTAGCCCAGGCGTCAGCCTCACAGATACGCAGTATTTT. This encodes CASSPGVSLTDTQYF.

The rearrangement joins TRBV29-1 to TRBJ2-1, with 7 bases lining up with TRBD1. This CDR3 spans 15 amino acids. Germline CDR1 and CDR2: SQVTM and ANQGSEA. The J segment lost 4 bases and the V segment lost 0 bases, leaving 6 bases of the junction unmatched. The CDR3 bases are TGCAGCGTTGAAGATCGACAGGGTCTGTACAATGAGCAGTTCTTC. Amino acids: CSVEDRQGLYNEQFF.

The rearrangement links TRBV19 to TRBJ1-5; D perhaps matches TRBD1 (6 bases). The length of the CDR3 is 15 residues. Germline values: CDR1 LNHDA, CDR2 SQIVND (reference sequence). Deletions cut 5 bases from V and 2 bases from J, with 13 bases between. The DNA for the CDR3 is TGTGCCAGTAGTGCATTACAGGGAGGCAATCAGCCCCAGCATTTT. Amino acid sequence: CASSALQGGNQPQHF.

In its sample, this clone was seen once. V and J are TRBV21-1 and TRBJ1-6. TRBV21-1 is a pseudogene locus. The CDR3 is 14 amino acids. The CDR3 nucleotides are TGTGCCAGCAGCAAAGAGGAGGGGCGGTCACCCCTCCACTTT. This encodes CASSKEEGRSPLHF.

The CDR3 loop is CAISESGGRETQYF. CDR3 in DNA: TGTGCCATCAGTGAGTCGGGCGGGAGGGAGACCCAGTACTTC. The rearrangement uses TRBV10-3 and TRBJ2-5, with 8 bases matching TRBD2. V lost 0 bases and J lost 5; bases outside the gene matches: 2. The CDR3 is 14 amino acids. The germline CDR1 and CDR2 sequences are ENHRY and SYGVKD.

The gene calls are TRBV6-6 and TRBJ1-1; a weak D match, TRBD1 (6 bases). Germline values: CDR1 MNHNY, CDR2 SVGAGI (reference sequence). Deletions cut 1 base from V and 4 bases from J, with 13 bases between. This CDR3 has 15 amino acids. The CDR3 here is CASSYYGQKSTEAFF. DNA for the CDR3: TGTGCCAGCAGTTACTACGGACAGAAAAGCACTGAAGCTTTCTTT.

Here the CDR3 reads CASSSPTNLAEAFF. Written as DNA, the CDR3 is TGTGCCAGCAGCTCTCCCACGAATCTAGCTGAAGCTTTCTTT. The chain employs TRBV28 and TRBJ1-1; D remains unclear. CDR3 length: 14 amino acids. Germline lookup yields CDR1 MDHEN and CDR2 SYDVKM. Deletions cut 6 bases from V and 6 bases from J, with 17 bases between.

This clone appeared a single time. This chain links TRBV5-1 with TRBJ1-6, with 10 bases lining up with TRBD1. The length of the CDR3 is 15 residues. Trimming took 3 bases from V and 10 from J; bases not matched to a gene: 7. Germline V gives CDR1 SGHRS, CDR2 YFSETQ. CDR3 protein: CASSSDRGPGSPLHF. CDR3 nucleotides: TGCGCCAGCAGCTCCGACAGGGGGCCCGGGTCACCCCTCCACTTT.

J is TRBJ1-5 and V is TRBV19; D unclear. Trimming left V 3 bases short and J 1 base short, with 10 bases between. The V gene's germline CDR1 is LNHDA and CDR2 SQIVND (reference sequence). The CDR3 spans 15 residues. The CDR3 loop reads CASSMGEVSNQPQHF. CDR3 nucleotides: TGTGCCAGTAGTATGGGAGAAGTGAGCAATCAGCCCCAGCATTTT.

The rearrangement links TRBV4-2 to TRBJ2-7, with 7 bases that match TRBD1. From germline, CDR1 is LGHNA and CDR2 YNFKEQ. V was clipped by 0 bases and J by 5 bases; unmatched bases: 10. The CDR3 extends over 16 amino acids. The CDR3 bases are TGTGCCAGCAGCCAAGACCCGAACAGGGGAAACCACGAGCAGTACTTC. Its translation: CASSQDPNRGNHEQYF.

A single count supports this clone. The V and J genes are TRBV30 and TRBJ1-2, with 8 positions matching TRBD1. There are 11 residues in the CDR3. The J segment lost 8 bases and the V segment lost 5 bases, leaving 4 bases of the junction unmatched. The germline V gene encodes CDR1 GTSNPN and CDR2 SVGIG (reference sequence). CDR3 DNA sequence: TGTGCCTGGGGAACAGGGGGAGGCTACACCTTC. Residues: CAWGTGGGYTF.

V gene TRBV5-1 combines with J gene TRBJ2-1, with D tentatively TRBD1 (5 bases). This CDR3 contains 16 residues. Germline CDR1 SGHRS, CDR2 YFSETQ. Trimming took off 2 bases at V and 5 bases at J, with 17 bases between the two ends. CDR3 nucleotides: TGCGCCAGCAGCTTAACTCCAGCGACAGCCAACAATGAGCAGTTCTTC. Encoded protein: CASSLTPATANNEQFF.

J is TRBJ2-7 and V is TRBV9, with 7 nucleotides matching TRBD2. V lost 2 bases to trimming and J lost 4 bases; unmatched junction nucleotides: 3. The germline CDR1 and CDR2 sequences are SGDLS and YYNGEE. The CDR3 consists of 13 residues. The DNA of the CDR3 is TGTGCCAGCAGCGTCAGGGAGGGGTACGAGCAGTACTTC. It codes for CASSVREGYEQYF. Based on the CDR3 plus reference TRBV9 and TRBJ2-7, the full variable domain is DSGVTQTPKHLITATGQRVTLRCSPRSGDLSVYWYQQSLDQGLQFLIQYYNGEERAKGNILERFSAQQFPDLHSELNLSSLELGDSALYFCASSVREGYEQYFGPGTRLTVT.